Listed here are 19 T cell receptor beta chains from one sample, sequenced in a study of shared clonotypes between healthy human individuals. Profiled with immunoSEQ multiplex PCR; TCRdb holds only in-frame clones, not every one. The sample holds more than 600,000 clones, around 90% seen once. Naivety among CD8 cells was defined by CD45RO negativity and positive CCR7 selection, thereby excluding terminally differentiated effector memory CD45RA+ cells. The material sequenced was naive CD8+ T cells sorted from blood. Source of these receptors: a man aged 25-40 years in good health.

The chain combines TRBV10-3 with TRBJ1-1; 9 bases are shared with TRBD1. V lost 6 bases and J lost 7; bases outside the gene matches: 9. CDR3 size: 14 residues. Germline loops: CDR1 ENHRY, CDR2 SYGVKD. CDR3 coding DNA: TGTGCCATCAGGAGGGGGGGACAGGGTGATGAAGCTTTCTTT. This encodes CAIRRGGQGDEAFF.

The genes are TRBV7-9 and TRBJ2-7; D possibly corresponds to TRBD1 (5 bases). Germline assignment: CDR1 SEHNR and CDR2 FQNEAQ (reference sequence). V lost 8 bases and J 3 bases, leaving 11 bases between the germline ends. CDR3 length: 12 amino acids. The CDR3 coding sequence is TGTGCCAGCGATCAGGGTATCTACGAGCAGTACTTC. Translating it yields CASDQGIYEQYF.

The gene calls are TRBV19 and TRBJ2-1; 9 positions match TRBD1. Germline V gene sequence: CDR1 LNHDA, CDR2 SQIVND (reference sequence). This CDR3 spans 15 amino acids. V shed 5 bases, J shed 6 bases, and the junction held 8 bases outside the gene matches. The CDR3 bases are TGTGCCAGTAGTGCGTCCGGGACAGGGTTCAATGAGCAGTTCTTC. Amino acid sequence: CASSASGTGFNEQFF.

The chain links TRBV7-6 to TRBJ2-7, with TRBD2 identical over 9 bases. Unmatched junction bases numbered 9, after V lost 3 bases and J lost 6 bases. CDR3 length equals 15 residues. In germline, CDR1 is SGHVS, CDR2 FNYEAQ. The chain's CDR3 is CASSLSTSGSTEQYF. In nucleotides, the CDR3 is TGTGCCAGCAGCTTGAGTACTAGCGGGTCGACCGAGCAGTACTTC.

The rearrangement uses TRBV27 and TRBJ2-1; TRBD2 aligns across 14 bases. V lost 7 bases and J lost 9; bases outside the gene matches: 20. The CDR3 sequence is 19 residues long. CDR1 MNHEY and CDR2 SMNVEV come from the germline V gene (reference sequence). In DNA, the CDR3 is TGTGCCAGCATTCCCCTTGGGGGGCTGGGGACTAGCGGGAGAGGTGAGCAGTTCTTC. This codes for CASIPLGGLGTSGRGEQFF.

As for this clone: The sample contains more than one DNA sequence encoding this CDR3. This sequence joins TRBV28 and TRBJ2-7, with TRBD1 matching 7 bases. The CDR3 loop spans 14 amino acids. Germline V gene sequence: CDR1 MDHEN, CDR2 SYDVKM. With V trimmed by 5 bases and J by 3 bases, 7 bases remained unmatched. The DNA of the CDR3 is TGTGCCAGCAGTCCTAGGACAGGAGGCTACGAGCAGTACTTC. The encoded protein is CASSPRTGGYEQYF.

Regarding this clone: Relative to the germline gene, one junction end is altered; a read error may explain this. J is TRBJ2-3 and V is TRBV4-3; TRBD2 matches at 8 bases. From germline, CDR1 is LGHNA and CDR2 YSLEER. CDR3 size: 20 residues. CDR3 in amino acids: CASSQGVQPREDPSTDTQYF. The CDR3 DNA reads TGCGCCAGCAGTCAAGGAGTACAGCCGCGGGAGGACCCCAGCACAGATACGCAGTATTTT.

The rearrangement links TRBV7-6 to TRBJ2-1; the match to TRBD1 covers 10 bases. The junction had 7 bases not matched to a gene; V was cut back by 5 bases and J by 3 bases. This CDR3 region has 16 residues. Germline CDR1 SGHVS, CDR2 FNYEAQ. The chain's CDR3 is CASSPQDRGLYNEQFF. The CDR3 nucleotides read TGTGCCAGCAGCCCCCAAGACAGGGGGCTCTACAATGAGCAGTTCTTC. Variable domain in full (rest from reference TRBV7-6 and TRBJ2-1): GAGVSQSPRYKVTKRGQDVALRCDPISGHVSLYWYRQALGQGPEFLTYFNYEAQQDKSGLPNDRFSAERPEGSISTLTIQRTEQRDSAMYRCASSPQDRGLYNEQFFGPGTRLTVL.

V gene TRBV27 combines with J gene TRBJ2-5; 7 bases align to TRBD2. Germline V gene data show CDR1 as MNHEY and CDR2 as SMNVEV (reference sequence). Trimming cost V 3 bases and J 5 bases; bases outside gene matches: 6. This CDR3 comprises 14 residues. The CDR3 nucleotides read TGTGCCAGCAGTTTCGGCAGGGAGGGGGAGACCCAGTACTTC. This translates into CASSFGREGETQYF.

This rearrangement joins TRBV2 to TRBJ2-1; 7 bases map to TRBD2. Germline assignment: CDR1 SNHLY and CDR2 FYNNEI. With V trimmed by 3 bases and J by 5 bases, 10 bases remained unmatched. The CDR3 extends over 16 amino acids. The DNA of the CDR3 is TGTGCCAGCAGTGATTGGCGGGAGAGGGTGGACAATGAGCAGTTCTTC. It specifies CASSDWRERVDNEQFF.

This rearrangement joins TRBV7-8 to TRBJ2-2; TRBD2 is a possible D gene (6 bases). The length of the CDR3 is 12 residues. V lost 8 bases to trimming and J lost 7 bases, with 11 bases between them. From germline, CDR1 is SGHVS and CDR2 FQNEAQ. The CDR3 nucleotides are TGTGCCAGCCTCGGGACTGGCGGGGAGCTGTTTTTT. Translated: CASLGTGGELFF. The variable domain in full, with the rest retrieved from reference TRBV7-8 and TRBJ2-2, is GAGVSQSPRYKVAKRGQDVALRCDPISGHVSLFWYQQALGQGPEFLTYFQNEAQLDKSGLPSDRFFAERPEGSVSTLKIQRTQQEDSAVYLCASLGTGGELFFGEGSRLTVL.

This clone was counted once. The J gene is TRBJ2-3, the V gene TRBV7-2, with D hard to call. The germline CDR1 and CDR2 sequences are SGHTA and FQGNSA. The CDR3 has 12 amino acids. V lost 10 bases and J lost 2, with 10 bases in between. The CDR3 DNA is TGTGCCACCCAGATTTCCACAGATACGCAGTATTTT. Translating gives CATQISTDTQYF.

This sequence joins TRBV4-1 and TRBJ1-5; TRBD1 aligns across 7 bases. The germline V gene encodes CDR1 MGHRA and CDR2 YSYEKL. With V trimmed by 6 bases and J by 0 bases, 5 bases remained unmatched. The CDR3 totals 15 residues. As DNA, the CDR3 is TGCGCCAGCAGTCAGGGGGGGGATAGCAATCAGCCCCAGCATTTT. It yields the protein CASSQGGDSNQPQHF.

The chain carries TRBV4-1 and TRBJ2-2; D gene unclear. V shed 1 base and J shed 7 bases, with 13 bases lying between them. Germline values: CDR1 MGHRA, CDR2 YSYEKL. The CDR3 contains 15 residues. CDR3 bases: TGCGCCAGCAGCCAAGGGCAGCTATCGGGCGGGGAGCTGTTTTTT. Translating gives CASSQGQLSGGELFF.

This clone has just one count. The chain employs TRBV7-2 and TRBJ2-1; 10 bases are shared with TRBD2. V dropped 2 bases and J dropped 8; count of bases not matched to a gene: 15. Germline CDR1 SGHTA, CDR2 FQGNSA. This CDR3 contains 18 residues. The CDR3 nucleotides are TGTGCCAGCAGCTTAACCGCTCTAGCGGGAGCACGAGGAGATGAGCAGTTCTTC. It encodes CASSLTALAGARGDEQFF.

The chain couples TRBV7-2 to TRBJ2-2; D gene ambiguous. The CDR3 is made up of 15 amino acids. Germline V gene sequence: CDR1 SGHTA, CDR2 FQGNSA. Trimming removed 2 bases at V and 5 bases at J, with 12 bases between. The chain's CDR3 is CASSLLVWGTGELFF. In DNA form, the CDR3 reads TGTGCCAGCAGCTTATTGGTTTGGGGAACCGGGGAGCTGTTTTTT.

This chain uses TRBV6-5 with TRBJ2-1; D is unresolved. This CDR3 region has 9 residues. Trimming left V 8 bases short and J 8 bases short, with 4 bases between. Germline V gene sequence: CDR1 MNHEY, CDR2 SVGAGI. The CDR3 reads CASGDEQFF. CDR3 sequence (DNA): TGTGCCAGCGGGGATGAGCAGTTCTTC.

The chain uses TRBV28 and TRBJ2-5; 7 positions agree with TRBD1. This CDR3 has 15 residues. The ends lost 3 bases at V and 5 bases at J; junction bases unmatched: 9. Germline-derived CDR1 and CDR2 are MDHEN and SYDVKM. The CDR3: CASSFVTGDWETQYF. Here the CDR3 DNA reads TGTGCCAGCAGTTTTGTCACAGGGGATTGGGAGACCCAGTACTTC.

V gene TRBV28 combines with J gene TRBJ2-2, with D tentatively TRBD1 or TRBD2 (5 bases each). Trimming shortened V by 3 bases and J by 5 bases, and 10 bases separated the two germline ends. This CDR3 has 14 amino acids. Per the germline V gene, CDR1 is MDHEN and CDR2 is SYDVKM. CDR3 region: CASSLMGETGELFF. CDR3 nucleotide sequence: TGTGCCAGCAGTTTGATGGGGGAGACCGGGGAGCTGTTTTTT.